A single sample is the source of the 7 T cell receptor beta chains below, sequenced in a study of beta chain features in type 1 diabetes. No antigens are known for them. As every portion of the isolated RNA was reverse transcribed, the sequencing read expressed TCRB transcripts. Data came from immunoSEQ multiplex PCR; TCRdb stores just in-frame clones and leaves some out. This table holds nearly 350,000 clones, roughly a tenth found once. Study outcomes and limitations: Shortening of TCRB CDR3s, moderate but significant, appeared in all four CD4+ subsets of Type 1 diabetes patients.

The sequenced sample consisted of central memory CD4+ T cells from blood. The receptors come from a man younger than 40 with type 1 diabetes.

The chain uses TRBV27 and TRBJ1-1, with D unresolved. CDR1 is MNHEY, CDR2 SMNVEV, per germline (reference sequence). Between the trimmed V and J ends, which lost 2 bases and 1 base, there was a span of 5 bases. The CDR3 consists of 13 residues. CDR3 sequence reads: CASSLKGNTEAFF. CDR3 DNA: TGTGCCAGCAGTTTAAAGGGGAACACTGAAGCTTTCTTT.

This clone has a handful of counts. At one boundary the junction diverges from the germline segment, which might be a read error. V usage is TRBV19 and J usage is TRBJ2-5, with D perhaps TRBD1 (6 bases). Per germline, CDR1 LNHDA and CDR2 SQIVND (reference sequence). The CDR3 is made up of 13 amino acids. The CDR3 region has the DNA TGTGCAAGTAGTTTGGGGGCCTGGGAGACCCAGTACTTC. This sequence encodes CASSLGAWETQYF.

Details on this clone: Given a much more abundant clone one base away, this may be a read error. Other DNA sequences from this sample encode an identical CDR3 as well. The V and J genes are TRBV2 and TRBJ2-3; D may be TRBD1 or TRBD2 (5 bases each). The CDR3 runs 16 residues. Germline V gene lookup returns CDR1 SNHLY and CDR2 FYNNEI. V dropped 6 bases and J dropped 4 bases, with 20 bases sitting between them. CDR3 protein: CASSTRDPSRADTQYF. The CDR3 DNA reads TGTGCCAGCAGCACTCGGGACCCCTCGAGGGCAGATACGCAGTATTTT.

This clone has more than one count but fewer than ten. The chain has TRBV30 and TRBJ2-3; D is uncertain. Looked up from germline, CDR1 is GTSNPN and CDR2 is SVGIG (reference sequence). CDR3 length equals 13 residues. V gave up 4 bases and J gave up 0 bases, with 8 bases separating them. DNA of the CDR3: TGTGCCTGGAATAGGGTCAGCACAGATACGCAGTATTTT. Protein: CAWNRVSTDTQYF.

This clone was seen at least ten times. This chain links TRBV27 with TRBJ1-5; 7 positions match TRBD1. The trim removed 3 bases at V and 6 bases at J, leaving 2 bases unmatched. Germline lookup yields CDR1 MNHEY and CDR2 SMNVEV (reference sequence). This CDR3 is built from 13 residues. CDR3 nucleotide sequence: TGTGCCAGCAGTTTGGAGGGGGCTCAGCCCCAGCATTTT. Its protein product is CASSLEGAQPQHF.

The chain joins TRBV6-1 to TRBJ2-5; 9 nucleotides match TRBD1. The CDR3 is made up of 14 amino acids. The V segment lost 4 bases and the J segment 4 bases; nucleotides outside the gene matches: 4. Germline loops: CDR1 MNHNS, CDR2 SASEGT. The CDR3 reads CASSGTGGGETQYF. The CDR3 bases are TGTGCCAGCAGTGGTACAGGGGGCGGAGAGACCCAGTACTTC.

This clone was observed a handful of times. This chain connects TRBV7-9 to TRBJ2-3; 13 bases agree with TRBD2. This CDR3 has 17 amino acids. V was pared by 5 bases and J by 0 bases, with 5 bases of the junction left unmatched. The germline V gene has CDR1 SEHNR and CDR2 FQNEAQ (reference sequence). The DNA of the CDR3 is TGTGCCAGCAGCCCTGGGACTAGCGGGGCCAGCACAGATACGCAGTATTTT. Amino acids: CASSPGTSGASTDTQYF.